This T cell receptor (beta chain) originates from a study of cytomegalovirus exposure and HLA in healthy donors. As to this clone: Its antigen is unknown.

13 Jbeta primers and 60 Vbeta primers were used for the PCR. Using immunoSEQ multiplex PCR, the repertoire was profiled, and TCRdb retains in-frame clones only, with some absent. The specimen's table records over 30,000 clones. The CDR3 spans 13 residues. CDR1 SGHRS and CDR2 YFSETQ come from the germline V gene. The V end lost 5 bases, the J end lost 6 bases, and 15 bases lay between the germline ends. Broader study findings: The records held CMV serostatus as the only immune exposure information. The authors later linked a missense DCLRE1C variant to TCR beta V- and J-gene trimming.

The receptor comes from a man aged 40-49 years in good health and CMV-seronegative. Source material: PBMCs. The genes are TRBV5-1 and TRBJ2-7; a weak D match, TRBD2 (5 bases). The CDR3 bases are TGCGCCAGCAGACCTGTCTCCAGCGGCGAGCAGTACTTC. This translates into CASRPVSSGEQYF.